This T cell receptor beta chain appears in the sequencing data of a study of OX40 agonist ivuxolimab in advanced cancers. Study overall: Earlier treatment with anti-PD-1, anti-PD-L1 or anti-CTLA-4 was permitted, and less than 50% had received some.

There are 15 residues in the CDR3. V was clipped by 0 bases and J by 2 bases, with 10 bases between them. Germline V gives CDR1 SGHRS, CDR2 YFSETQ. Assay: immunoSEQ multiplex PCR; the TCRdb copy retains only in-frame clones and omits some. The sample shows tens of thousands of clones, 90% of them seen only once. Regarding the study as a whole: Near-lowest levels of clonal expansion characterized partial responders at 0.1-3.0 mg/kg. Among T cells, CD8+ cells averaged more expanded clones than CD4+ cells. Circulating CD4+ and CD8+ T cells showed clonal expansion by week 6 at 0.1 to 3.0 mg/kg.

About this clone: What it binds is not known.

The sample here was CD4+ or CD8+ T cells sorted from blood, taken in a trial of the OX40 agonist ivuxolimab. V gene TRBV5-1 combines with J gene TRBJ2-3, with D perhaps TRBD2 (6 bases). This receptor was obtained from an adult with an advanced solid tumor such as melanoma, head and neck, liver or kidney cancer. This CDR3 reads CASSLDGGVTDTQYF. The CDR3 DNA sequence: TGCGCCAGCAGCTTGGACGGCGGGGTCACAGATACGCAGTATTTT.